This record covers a single TCR beta chain. The data stem from a study of blood T cell repertoires in COVID-19. For the study at large: PBMCs, B-cell-depleted T cells, or T cells provided the cDNA or gDNA that made up the material.

Authors' data handling: Amplification from reference gene primers served as the basis for estimated nucleated cell counts. The repertoire was sequenced with immunoSEQ multiplex PCR; TCRdb's copy has only in-frame clones and lacks some. The DNA gave D and trimming, while V, J and clone size come from that table. The sample shows 95,000 to 130,000 clones, 83% of them seen only once. The germline gives CDR1 MNHEY, CDR2 SVGAGI. This CDR3 spans 14 amino acids. V shed 0 bases and J shed 4 bases, with 9 bases lying between them. Sequencing was performed on peripheral blood. V usage is TRBV6-5 and J usage is TRBJ1-1; no firm D call. The receptor was isolated from a man younger than 40 with acute or convalescent COVID-19. CDR3 bases: TGTGCCAGCAGTTACTCGATGAGGCCCACTGAAGCTTTCTTT. Translated, it gives CASSYSMRPTEAFF.